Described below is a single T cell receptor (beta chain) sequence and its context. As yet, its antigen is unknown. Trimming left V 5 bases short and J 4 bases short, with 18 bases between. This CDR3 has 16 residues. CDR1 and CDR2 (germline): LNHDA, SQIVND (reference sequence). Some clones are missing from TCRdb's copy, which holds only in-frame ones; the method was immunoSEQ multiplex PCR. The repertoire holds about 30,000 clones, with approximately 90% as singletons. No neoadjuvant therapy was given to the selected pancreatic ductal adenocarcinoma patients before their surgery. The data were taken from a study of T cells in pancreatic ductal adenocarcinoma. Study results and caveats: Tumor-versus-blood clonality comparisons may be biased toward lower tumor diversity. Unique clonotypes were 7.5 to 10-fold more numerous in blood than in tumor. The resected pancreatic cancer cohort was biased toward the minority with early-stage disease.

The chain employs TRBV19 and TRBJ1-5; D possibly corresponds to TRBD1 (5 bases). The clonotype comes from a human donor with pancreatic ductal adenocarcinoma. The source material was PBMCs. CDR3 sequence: CASSPGPRSNNQPQHF. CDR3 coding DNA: TGTGCCAGTAGTCCGGGGCCCCGATCAAATAATCAGCCCCAGCATTTT.